This TCR beta chain stems from a study of naive and memory T cell subsets. CDR3 size: 12 residues. V lost 11 bases and J lost 6; bases outside the gene matches: 7. The germline CDR1 and CDR2 sequences are MNHNY and SVGAGI (reference sequence). The beta constant-region primer was an equimolar mix of two oligonucleotides covering TRBC1 and TRBC2. Nested alpha and beta constant-region primers with the SP2 primer drove four PCR rounds on ligated cDNA. TCRdb fed the UMI-ligation and nested PCR reads into MiXCR, producing one record per CDR3 protein. The sample yields around 18,000 distinct CDR3 sequences, roughly 8.4% seen once. This clonotype was observed a handful of times.

The sequencing input was central memory CD8+ T cells from blood. The TCR was taken from a human donor in good health. This chain joins TRBV6-6 and TRBJ2-1, with TRBD1 matching 7 bases. CDR3 in amino acids: CACEGQINEQFF. CDR3 DNA sequence: TGTGCCTGTGAGGGACAGATCAATGAGCAGTTCTTC.